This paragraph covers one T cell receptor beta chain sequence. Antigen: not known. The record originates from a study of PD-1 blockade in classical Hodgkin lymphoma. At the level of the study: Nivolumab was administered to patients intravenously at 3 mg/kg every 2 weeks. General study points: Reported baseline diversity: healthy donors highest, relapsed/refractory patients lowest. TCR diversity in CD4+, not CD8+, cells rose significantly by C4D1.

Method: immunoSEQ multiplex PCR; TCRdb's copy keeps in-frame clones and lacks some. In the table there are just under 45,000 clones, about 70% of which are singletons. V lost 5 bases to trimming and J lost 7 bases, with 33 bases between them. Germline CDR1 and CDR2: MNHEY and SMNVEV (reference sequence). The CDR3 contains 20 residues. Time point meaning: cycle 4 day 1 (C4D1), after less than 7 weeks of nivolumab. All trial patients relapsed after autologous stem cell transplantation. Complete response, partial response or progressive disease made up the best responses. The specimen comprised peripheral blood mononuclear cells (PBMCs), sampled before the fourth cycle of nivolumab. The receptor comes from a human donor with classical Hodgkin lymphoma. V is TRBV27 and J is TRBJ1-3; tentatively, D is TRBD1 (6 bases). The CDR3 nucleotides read TGTGCCAGCAGTCTCCCCTCCAAGGGACAAGGGGACTACGAACTCAACACCATATATTTT. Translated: CASSLPSKGQGDYELNTIYF.